This is a list of T cell receptor beta chains from one sample in a study of blood T cell repertoires in COVID-19. Using immunoSEQ multiplex PCR, the repertoire was profiled, and TCRdb retains in-frame clones only, with some absent. This repertoire shows a few hundred thousand clones, about 88% found once; its top ten account for over 1%. Sequenced material: PBMCs or T cells enriched from blood (not recorded which). All receptors come from a woman aged 25 to 39 who had been exposed to COVID-19. CDR3s include the opening cysteine and the closing phenylalanine or tryptophan. D genes are given only for firm matches. Size is stated for part of the rows, as once, few or many counts, or as a class when the clone is expanded.

j_call | d_call | v_call | clone_size | cdr3_nt | cdr3_aa
TRBJ2-4 | . | TRBV10-3 | . | TGTGCCATCAGCGTAGCCAAAAACATTCAGTACTTC | CAISVAKNIQYF
TRBJ1-2 | TRBD1 | TRBV4-1 | once | TGCGCCAGCAGCCACCCTCCCGAGGGGGCGGACTATGGCTACACCTTC | CASSHPPEGADYGYTF
TRBJ1-2 | . | TRBV19 | . | TGTGCCAGTAGTATGACCTACGAGGGAGAGGGTGGCTACACCTTC | CASSMTYEGEGGYTF
TRBJ2-5 | . | TRBV2 | . | TGTGCCAGCAGGGCCCCACACAGGGAGCCGGAGACCCAGTACTTC | CASRAPHREPETQYF
TRBJ1-5 | . | TRBV11-2 | . | TGTGCCAGCAGCGACCACGAGGAGGGCATCCATCAGCCCCAGCATTTT | CASSDHEEGIHQPQHF
TRBJ2-1 | . | TRBV7-2 | . | TGTGCCAGCAGCTTACAGTTCTCCTACAATGAGCAGTTCTTC | CASSLQFSYNEQFF
TRBJ2-7 | . | TRBV7-9 | few | TGTGCCAGCAGCTCGGAGGGGCGGACAGGACAAATATTCTACGAGCAGTACTTC | CASSSEGRTGQIFYEQYF
TRBJ1-5 | . | TRBV28 | . | TGTGCCACCGGGCCAGGAGGGAGCAACAATCAGCCCCAGCATTTT | CATGPGGSNNQPQHF
TRBJ2-7 | TRBD2 | TRBV11-1 | . | TGTGCCAGCAGCTCCCAAGGGACTAGCGGGAATTACGAGCAGTACTTC | CASSSQGTSGNYEQYF
TRBJ1-1 | . | TRBV7-9 | . | TGTGCCAGCAGCTTCCGGGGTGCTGAAGCTTTCTTT | CASSFRGAEAFF
TRBJ2-2 | . | TRBV7-3 | . | TGTGCCAGCAGCTCCCAGGTCTTCACCGGGGAGCTGTTTTTT | CASSSQVFTGELFF
TRBJ2-1 | . | TRBV27 | . | TGTGCCAGCAGGAGACAGTTCGCTAGTGTTGAGCAGTTCTTC | CASRRQFASVEQFF
TRBJ2-3 | . | TRBV7-3 | . | TGTGCCAGCAGCTCAAGAGGGGGTGGGGATACGCAGTATTTT | CASSSRGGGDTQYF
TRBJ2-7 | TRBD2 | TRBV11-2 | . | TGTGCCAGCAGCTTTGGGGTTTTCGGGGGGAGCTCCTACGAGCAGTACTTC | CASSFGVFGGSSYEQYF
TRBJ1-2 | TRBD1 | TRBV7-9 | . | TGTGCCAGCAGCCCTTCCCCCGGGACAGGGCGGAATGGCTACACCTTC | CASSPSPGTGRNGYTF
TRBJ2-7 | . | TRBV5-1 | . | TGCGCCAGCAGCTTCACACAGGGAGGGTACGAGCAGTACTTC | CASSFTQGGYEQYF
TRBJ2-7 | . | TRBV3-1/TRBV3-2 | . | TGTGCCAGCAGTCAGGGCGGTAGTGGGTACGAGCAGTACTTC | CASSQGGSGYEQYF
TRBJ1-2 | . | TRBV20-1 | . | TGCAGTGCTGGGGGGGTTATGGGCTACACCTTC | CSAGGVMGYTF
TRBJ1-4 | TRBD1 | TRBV9 | . | TGTGCCAGCAGCCGGGGACAGGGGGATGAAAAACTGTTTTTT | CASSRGQGDEKLFF
TRBJ1-1 | . | TRBV27 | . | TGTGCCAGCAGTCCTTTGGGGAGTGGCACTGAAGCTTTCTTT | CASSPLGSGTEAFF
TRBJ1-2 | . | TRBV7-9 | . | TGTGCCAGCAGCTTAGATCTCGGCTACACCTTC | CASSLDLGYTF
TRBJ2-1 | TRBD2 | TRBV7-9 | . | TGTGCCAGCAGCCCACGACTAGCGGGAGTAGACAATGAGCAGTTCTTC | CASSPRLAGVDNEQFF
TRBJ2-5 | TRBD1 | TRBV7-3 | . | TGTGCCAGCAGCCCGGGACAGGGGGAGACCCAGTACTTC | CASSPGQGETQYF
TRBJ2-6 | TRBD2 | TRBV7-6 | . | TGTGCCAGCAGCTTAGGGGGGGGAGCCGGGGCCAACGTCCTGACTTTC | CASSLGGGAGANVLTF
TRBJ2-1 | TRBD2 | TRBV11-3 | . | TGTGCCAGCAGCTTAGAGCAGACTAGTGGGAGGGCCCTGATGGGTGAGCAGTTCTTC | CASSLEQTSGRALMGEQFF
TRBJ1-1 | TRBD1 | TRBV6-5 | . | TGTGCCAGCAGACTACAGGGGTCGAACACTGAAGCTTTCTTT | CASRLQGSNTEAFF
TRBJ2-7 | . | TRBV27 | . | TGTGCCAGCTCATTCAGGGAAAGGGCCTACGAGCAGTACTTC | CASSFRERAYEQYF
TRBJ2-3 | TRBD2 | TRBV27 | . | TGTGCCAGCAGTTTAGATGGGCTAGCGGGAGGTTATACAGATACGCAGTATTTT | CASSLDGLAGGYTDTQYF
TRBJ2-4 | TRBD2 | TRBV19 | . | TGTGCCAGTAGTATAGGGGGACTAGCGGGAAGCATTCAGTACTTC | CASSIGGLAGSIQYF
TRBJ1-4 | . | TRBV19 | . | TGTGCCAGTAGACTACCGGGGGTTCGGGGCGAAAAACTGTTTTTT | CASRLPGVRGEKLFF
TRBJ2-7 | . | TRBV7-8 | . | TGTGCCAGCAGCTCGCAGGAAAGCTCCTACGAGCAGTACTTC | CASSSQESSYEQYF
TRBJ2-7 | . | TRBV5-6 | . | TGTGCCAGCAGCTCCACGGGCTACGAGCAGTACTTC | CASSSTGYEQYF
TRBJ2-2 | TRBD1 | TRBV7-9 | . | TGTGCCAGCAGGCTCAGGGGGCCCGGCGGGGAGCTGTTTTTT | CASRLRGPGGELFF
TRBJ1-6 | TRBD1 | TRBV30 | . | TGTGCCTGGAGCGGACAGGGCAACTCACCCCTCCACTTT | CAWSGQGNSPLHF
TRBJ1-1 | . | TRBV2 | . | TGTGCCAGCAGTGGAGGGCCGAACACTGAAGCTTTCTTT | CASSGGPNTEAFF
TRBJ1-2 | . | TRBV3-1/TRBV3-2 | . | TGTGCCAGCAGCCAAGAGGGGGGTTCCTATGGCTACACCTTC | CASSQEGGSYGYTF
TRBJ2-3 | . | TRBV7-3 | . | TGTGCCAGCAGCTTAAGTGGGGCAGGGACAGATACGCAGTATTTT | CASSLSGAGTDTQYF
TRBJ2-1 | . | TRBV28 | . | TGTGCCAGCAGTTTCCCGGGACTCAGCGGTGAGCAGTTCTTC | CASSFPGLSGEQFF
TRBJ1-4 | TRBD1 | TRBV7-2 | . | TGTGCCAGCAGCTTAGGGCCGGACAGGGTAGCCGATGAAAAACTGTTTTTT | CASSLGPDRVADEKLFF
TRBJ2-3 | . | TRBV7-9 | . | TGTGCCAGCGGCAGGTTCGGCAATACGCAGTATTTT | CASGRFGNTQYF
TRBJ2-4 | . | TRBV27 | . | TGTGCCATCGACAGTGCCAAAAACATTCAGTACTTC | CAIDSAKNIQYF
TRBJ2-5 | TRBD1 | TRBV18 | . | TGTGCCAGCTCACCACAAAGACAGGGGGCCGTGGAGACCCAGTACTTC | CASSPQRQGAVETQYF
TRBJ2-3 | TRBD1 | TRBV15 | . | TGTGCCACCAGCAGAGATCTAGCCGGGACAGGGGCCGGCACAGATACGCAGTATTTT | CATSRDLAGTGAGTDTQYF
TRBJ1-1 | . | TRBV7-9 | . | TGTGCCAGCAGCCCCGACCGGGGGGGCACTGAAGCTTTCTTT | CASSPDRGGTEAFF
TRBJ1-2 | . | TRBV5-3 | . | TGTGCCAGAAGCTTGATTCCGGACAGAAACTATGGCTACACCTTC | CARSLIPDRNYGYTF
TRBJ2-7 | TRBD1 | TRBV11-2 | . | TGTGCCAGCAGCTTCTATGAACTTGGGACAGGGGGCTACGAGCAGTACTTC | CASSFYELGTGGYEQYF
TRBJ1-1 | . | TRBV5-1 | few | TGCGCCAGCAGCCCGCCGGGACTAAACACTGAAGCTTTCTTT | CASSPPGLNTEAFF
TRBJ1-4 | . | TRBV7-8 | . | TGTGCCAGCCAACAACGGGAAACTAATGAAAAACTGTTTTTT | CASQQRETNEKLFF
TRBJ2-3 | . | TRBV7-8 | . | TGTGCCAGCAGCTTCTCTAGCGATAGCACAGATACGCAGTATTTT | CASSFSSDSTDTQYF
TRBJ2-2 | TRBD1 | TRBV7-3 | . | TGTGCCAGCAGCTCTCTACAGGGGGCGGTCGGGGAGCTGTTTTTT | CASSSLQGAVGELFF
TRBJ1-2 | . | TRBV30 | . | TGTGCCTGGAGCCCCACTAACTATGGCTACACCTTC | CAWSPTNYGYTF
TRBJ2-1 | TRBD2 | TRBV15 | . | TGTGCCACCAGCAGAGCGGGTAAGACTAGCAACGACCGTTATAAGCAGTTCTTC | CATSRAGKTSNDRYKQFF
TRBJ1-2 | . | TRBV24-1 | few | TGTGCCACCAGTGCCCGTAACTATGGCTACACCTTC | CATSARNYGYTF
TRBJ2-3 | . | TRBV7-3 | . | TGTGCCAGCAGCTTAACGGGACTGGTGACACCCACCTTCACAGATACGCAGTATTTT | CASSLTGLVTPTFTDTQYF
TRBJ1-2 | . | TRBV28 | . | TGTGCCAGCTTCTGGGGGGGACTCTATGGCTACACCTTC | CASFWGGLYGYTF
TRBJ2-1 | . | TRBV7-9 | . | TGTGCCAGCAGTCCCGCCCCGGGCTACAATGAGCAGTTCTTC | CASSPAPGYNEQFF
TRBJ2-1 | TRBD1 | TRBV13 | . | TGTGCCAGCAGCTTAGGGGGACAGGGGTTTAATGAGCAGTTCTTC | CASSLGGQGFNEQFF
TRBJ2-7 | . | TRBV2 | . | TGTGCCAGCAGGTGGACAGCATCCTACGAGCAGTACTTC | CASRWTASYEQYF
TRBJ2-3 | TRBD2 | TRBV7-9 | . | TGTGCCAGCAGCTTAGCCCGTAGCGGGAGGGATTCCCCAGATACGCAGTATTTT | CASSLARSGRDSPDTQYF
TRBJ2-1 | TRBD2 | TRBV20-1 | . | TGCAGTGCTAGTGCCCTAGCGGGAGTGGATGAGCAGTTCTTC | CSASALAGVDEQFF